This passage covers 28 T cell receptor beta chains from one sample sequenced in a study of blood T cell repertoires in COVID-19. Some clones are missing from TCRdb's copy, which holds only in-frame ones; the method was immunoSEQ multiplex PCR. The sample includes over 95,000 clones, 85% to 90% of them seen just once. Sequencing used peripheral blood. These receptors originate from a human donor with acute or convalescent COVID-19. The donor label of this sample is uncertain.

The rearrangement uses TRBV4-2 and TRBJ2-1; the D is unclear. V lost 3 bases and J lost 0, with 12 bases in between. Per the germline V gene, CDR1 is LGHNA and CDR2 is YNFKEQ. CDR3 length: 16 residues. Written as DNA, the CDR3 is TGTGCCAGCAGCCAGGAGTGGCGCCGCTCCTACAATGAGCAGTTCTTC. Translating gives CASSQEWRRSYNEQFF.

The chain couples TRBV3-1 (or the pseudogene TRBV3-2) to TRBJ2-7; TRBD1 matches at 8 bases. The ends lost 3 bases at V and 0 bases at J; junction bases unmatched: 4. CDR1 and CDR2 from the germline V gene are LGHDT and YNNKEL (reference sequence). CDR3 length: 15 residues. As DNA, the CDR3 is TGTGCCAGCAGCCAGGAGGACAGGGACTCCTACGAGCAGTACTTC. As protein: CASSQEDRDSYEQYF.

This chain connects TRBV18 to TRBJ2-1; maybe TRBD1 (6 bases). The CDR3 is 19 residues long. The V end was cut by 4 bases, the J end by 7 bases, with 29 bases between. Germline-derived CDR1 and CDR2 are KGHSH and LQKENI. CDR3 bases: TGTGCCAGCTCACGGGGGCCCCCCACAACTCGGACCCTGGGGAATGAGCAGTTCTTC. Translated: CASSRGPPTTRTLGNEQFF.

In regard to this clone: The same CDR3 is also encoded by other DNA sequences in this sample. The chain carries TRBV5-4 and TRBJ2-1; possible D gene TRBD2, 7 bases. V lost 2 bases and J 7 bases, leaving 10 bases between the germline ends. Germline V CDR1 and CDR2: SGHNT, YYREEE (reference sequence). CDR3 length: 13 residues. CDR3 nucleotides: TGTGCCAGCAGCTTACGGGGGGCTAATGAGCAGTTCTTC. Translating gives CASSLRGANEQFF.

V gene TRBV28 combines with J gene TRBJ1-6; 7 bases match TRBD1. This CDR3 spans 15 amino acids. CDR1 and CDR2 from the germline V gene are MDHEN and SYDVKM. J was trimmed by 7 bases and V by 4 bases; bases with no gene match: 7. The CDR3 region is CASSYPGGGNSPLHF. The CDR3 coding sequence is TGTGCCAGCAGTTACCCAGGGGGTGGGAATTCACCCCTCCACTTT.

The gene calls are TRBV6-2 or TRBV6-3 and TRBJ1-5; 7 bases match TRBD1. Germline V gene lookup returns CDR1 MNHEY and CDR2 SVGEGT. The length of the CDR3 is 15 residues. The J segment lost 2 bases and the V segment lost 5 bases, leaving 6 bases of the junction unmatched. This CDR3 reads CASSKWDSGNQPQHF. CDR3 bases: TGTGCCAGCAGTAAATGGGACAGCGGCAATCAGCCCCAGCATTTT.

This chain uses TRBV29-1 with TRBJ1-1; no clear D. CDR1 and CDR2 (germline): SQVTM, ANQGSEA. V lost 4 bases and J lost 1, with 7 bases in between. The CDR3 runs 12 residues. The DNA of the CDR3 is TGCAGCGTTGGATACAGGAACACTGAAGCTTTCTTT. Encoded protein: CSVGYRNTEAFF.

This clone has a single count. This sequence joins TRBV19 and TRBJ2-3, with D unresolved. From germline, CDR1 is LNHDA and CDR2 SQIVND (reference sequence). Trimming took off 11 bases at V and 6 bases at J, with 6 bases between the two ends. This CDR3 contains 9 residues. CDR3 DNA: TGTGCCGTCGGGGATACGCAGTATTTT. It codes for CAVGDTQYF.

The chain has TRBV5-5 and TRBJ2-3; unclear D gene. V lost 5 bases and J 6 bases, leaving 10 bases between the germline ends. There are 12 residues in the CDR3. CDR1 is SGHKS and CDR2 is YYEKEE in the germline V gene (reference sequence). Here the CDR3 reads CASSLHMDTQYF. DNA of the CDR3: TGTGCCAGCAGTCTGCACATGGATACGCAGTATTTT.

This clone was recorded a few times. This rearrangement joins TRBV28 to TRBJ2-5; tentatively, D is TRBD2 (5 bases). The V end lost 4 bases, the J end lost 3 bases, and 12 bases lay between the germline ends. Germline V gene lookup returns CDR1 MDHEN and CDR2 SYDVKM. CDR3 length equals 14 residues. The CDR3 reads CASSSRGREETQYF. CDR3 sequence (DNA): TGTGCCAGCAGTTCCAGAGGGAGAGAAGAGACCCAGTACTTC.

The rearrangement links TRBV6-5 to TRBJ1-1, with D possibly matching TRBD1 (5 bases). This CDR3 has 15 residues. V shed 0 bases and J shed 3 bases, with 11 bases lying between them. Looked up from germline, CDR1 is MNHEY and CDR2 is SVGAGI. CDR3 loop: CASSYSTGYDTEAFF. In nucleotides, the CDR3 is TGTGCCAGCAGTTACTCTACAGGTTATGACACTGAAGCTTTCTTT.

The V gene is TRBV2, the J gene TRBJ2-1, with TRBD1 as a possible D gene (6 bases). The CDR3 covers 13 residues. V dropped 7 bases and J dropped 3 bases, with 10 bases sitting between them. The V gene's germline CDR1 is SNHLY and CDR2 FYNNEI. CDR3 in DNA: TGTGCCAGCACTCTGGACAGCTACAATGAGCAGTTCTTC. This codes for CASTLDSYNEQFF.

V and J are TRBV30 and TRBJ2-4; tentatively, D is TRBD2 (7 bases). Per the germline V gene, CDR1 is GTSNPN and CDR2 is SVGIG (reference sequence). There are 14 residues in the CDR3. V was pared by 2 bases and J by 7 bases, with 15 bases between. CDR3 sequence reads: CAWSMRTRGNIQYF. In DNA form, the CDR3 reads TGTGCCTGGAGTATGCGGACTAGGGGGAACATTCAGTACTTC.

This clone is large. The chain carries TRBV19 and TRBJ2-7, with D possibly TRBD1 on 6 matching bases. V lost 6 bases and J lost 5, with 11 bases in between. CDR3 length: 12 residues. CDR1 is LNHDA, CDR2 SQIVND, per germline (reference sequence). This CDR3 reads CASSMQGNEQYF. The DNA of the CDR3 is TGTGCCAGTAGCATGCAGGGGAACGAGCAGTACTTC.

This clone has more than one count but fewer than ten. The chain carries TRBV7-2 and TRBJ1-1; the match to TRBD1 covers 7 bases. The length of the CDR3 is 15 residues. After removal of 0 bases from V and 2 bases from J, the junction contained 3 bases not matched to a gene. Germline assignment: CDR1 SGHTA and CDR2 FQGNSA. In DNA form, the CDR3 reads TGTGCCAGCAGCTTAGCCTGGGACAGAAACACTGAAGCTTTCTTT. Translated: CASSLAWDRNTEAFF. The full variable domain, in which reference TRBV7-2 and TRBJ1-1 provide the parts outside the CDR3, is GAGVSQSPSNKVTEKGKDVELRCDPISGHTALYWYRQSLGQGLEFLIYFQGNSAPDKSGLPSDRFSAERTGGSVSTLTIQRTQQEDSAVYLCASSLAWDRNTEAFFGQGTRLTVV.

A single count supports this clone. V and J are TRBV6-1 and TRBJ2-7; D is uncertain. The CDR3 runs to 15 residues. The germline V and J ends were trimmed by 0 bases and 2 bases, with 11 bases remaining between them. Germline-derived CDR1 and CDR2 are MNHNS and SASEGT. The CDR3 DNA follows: TGTGCCAGCAGTGAAGCCCACAGCAAAGCCTACGAGCAGTACTTC. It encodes CASSEAHSKAYEQYF.

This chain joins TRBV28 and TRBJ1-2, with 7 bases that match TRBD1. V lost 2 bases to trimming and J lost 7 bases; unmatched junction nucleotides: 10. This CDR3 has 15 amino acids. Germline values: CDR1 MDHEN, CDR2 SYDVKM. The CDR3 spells CASSLLDRVFGGYTF. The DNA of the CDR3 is TGTGCCAGCAGTTTACTAGACAGGGTATTTGGTGGCTACACCTTC.

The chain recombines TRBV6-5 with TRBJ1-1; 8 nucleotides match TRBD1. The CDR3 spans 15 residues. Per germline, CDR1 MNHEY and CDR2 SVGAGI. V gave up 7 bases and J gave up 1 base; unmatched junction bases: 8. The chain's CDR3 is CASKSTGVPNTEAFF. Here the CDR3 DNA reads TGTGCCAGCAAATCGACAGGGGTCCCGAACACTGAAGCTTTCTTT.

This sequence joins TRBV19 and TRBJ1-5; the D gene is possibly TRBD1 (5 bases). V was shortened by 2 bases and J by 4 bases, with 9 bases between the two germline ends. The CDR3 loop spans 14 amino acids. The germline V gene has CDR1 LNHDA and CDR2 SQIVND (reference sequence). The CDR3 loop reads CASSIWEGNQPQHF. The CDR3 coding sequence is TGTGCCAGTAGTATATGGGAGGGGAATCAGCCCCAGCATTTT.

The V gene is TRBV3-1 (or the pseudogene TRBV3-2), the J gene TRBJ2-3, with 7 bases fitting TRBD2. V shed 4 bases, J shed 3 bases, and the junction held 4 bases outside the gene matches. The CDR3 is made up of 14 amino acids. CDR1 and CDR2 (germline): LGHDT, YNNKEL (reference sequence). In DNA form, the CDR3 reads TGTGCCAGCAGCCTGCGGGAGCGTACAGATACGCAGTATTTT. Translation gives CASSLRERTDTQYF.

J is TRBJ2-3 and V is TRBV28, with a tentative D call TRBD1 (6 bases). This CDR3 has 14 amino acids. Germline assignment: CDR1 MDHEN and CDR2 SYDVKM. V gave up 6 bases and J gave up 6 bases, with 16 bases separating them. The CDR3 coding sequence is TGTGCCAGCAGCTCCTCAGGGGTTTTGGATACGCAGTATTTT. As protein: CASSSSGVLDTQYF.

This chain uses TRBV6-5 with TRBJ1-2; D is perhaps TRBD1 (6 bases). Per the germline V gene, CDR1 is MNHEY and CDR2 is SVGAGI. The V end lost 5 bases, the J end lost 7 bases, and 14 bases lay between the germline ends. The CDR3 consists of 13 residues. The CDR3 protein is CASSRAGEGGYTF. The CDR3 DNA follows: TGTGCCAGCAGTCGGGCAGGGGAGGGTGGCTACACCTTC.

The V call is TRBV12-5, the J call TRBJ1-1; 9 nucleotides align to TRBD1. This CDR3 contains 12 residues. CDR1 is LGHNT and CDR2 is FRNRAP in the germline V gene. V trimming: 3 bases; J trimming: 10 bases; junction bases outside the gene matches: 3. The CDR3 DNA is TGTGCTAGTGGTTTCCAGACAGGGGGAGCTTTCTTT. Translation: CASGFQTGGAFF.

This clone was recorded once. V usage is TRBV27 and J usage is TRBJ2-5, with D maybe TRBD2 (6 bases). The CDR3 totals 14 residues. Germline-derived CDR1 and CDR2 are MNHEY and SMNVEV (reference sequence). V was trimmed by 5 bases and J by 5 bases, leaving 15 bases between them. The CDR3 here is CASSPYPAGETQYF. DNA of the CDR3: TGTGCCAGCAGTCCCTACCCGGCGGGGGAGACCCAGTACTTC.

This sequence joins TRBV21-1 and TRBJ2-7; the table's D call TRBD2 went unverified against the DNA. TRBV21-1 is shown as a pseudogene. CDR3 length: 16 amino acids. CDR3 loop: CASSNFQRESSYEQYF. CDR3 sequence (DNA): TGTGCCAGCAGCAATTTTCAACGGGAGAGCTCCTACGAGCAGTACTTC.

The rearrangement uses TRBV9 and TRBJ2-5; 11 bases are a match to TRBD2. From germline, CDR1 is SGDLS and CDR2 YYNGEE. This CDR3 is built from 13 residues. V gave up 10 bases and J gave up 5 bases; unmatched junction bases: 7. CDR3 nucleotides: TGTGCCTCCGGGACTAGCGGTCATGAGACCCAGTACTTC. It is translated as CASGTSGHETQYF.

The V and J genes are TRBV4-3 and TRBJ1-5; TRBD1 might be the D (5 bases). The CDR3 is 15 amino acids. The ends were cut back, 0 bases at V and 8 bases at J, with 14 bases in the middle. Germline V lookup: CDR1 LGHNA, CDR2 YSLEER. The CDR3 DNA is TGCGCCAGCAGCCAAGATGGACACCCCGGTAAGCCCCAGCATTTT. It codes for CASSQDGHPGKPQHF.

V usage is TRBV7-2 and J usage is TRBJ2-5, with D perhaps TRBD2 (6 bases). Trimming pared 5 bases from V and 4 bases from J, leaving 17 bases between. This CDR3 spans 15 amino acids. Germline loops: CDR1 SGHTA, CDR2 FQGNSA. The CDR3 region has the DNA TGTGCCAGCAGCCTGGGACGCGGGAATAGAGAGACCCAGTACTTC. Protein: CASSLGRGNRETQYF.